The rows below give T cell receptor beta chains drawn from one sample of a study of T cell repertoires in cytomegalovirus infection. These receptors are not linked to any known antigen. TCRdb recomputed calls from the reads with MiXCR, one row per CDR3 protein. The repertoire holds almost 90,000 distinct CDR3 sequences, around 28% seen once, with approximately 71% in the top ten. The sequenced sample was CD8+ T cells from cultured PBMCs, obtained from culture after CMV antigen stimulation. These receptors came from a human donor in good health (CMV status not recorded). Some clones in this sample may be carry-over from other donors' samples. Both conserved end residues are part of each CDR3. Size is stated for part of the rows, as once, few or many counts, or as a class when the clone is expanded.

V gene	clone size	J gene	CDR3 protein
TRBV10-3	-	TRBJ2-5	CAISETGGGETQYF
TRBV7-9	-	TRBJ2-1	CASSFGLAGNNEQFF
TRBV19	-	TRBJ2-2	CASSIDGRGATGELFF
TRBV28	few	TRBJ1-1	CASSLGDSYYGTEAFF
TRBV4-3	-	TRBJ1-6	CASSPGGTLHF
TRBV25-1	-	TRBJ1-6	CASRWTGGPNSPLHF
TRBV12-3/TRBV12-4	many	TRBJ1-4	CASSLGQSNEKLFF
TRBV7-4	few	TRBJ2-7	CASSWTSGYEQYF
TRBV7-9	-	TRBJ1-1	CASSLSPTNTEAFF
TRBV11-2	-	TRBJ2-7	CASSLHGGRGSEQYF
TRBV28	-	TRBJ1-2	CATTGGSYGYTF
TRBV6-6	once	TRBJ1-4	CASSPAQFNEKLFF
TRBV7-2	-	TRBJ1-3	CASSLDGTGVSSGNTIYF
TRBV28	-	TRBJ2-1	CASSPGDSSYNEQFF
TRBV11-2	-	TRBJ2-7	CASSRQGISYEQYF
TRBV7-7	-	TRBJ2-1	CASSLGSSGGYNEQFF
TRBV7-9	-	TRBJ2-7	CASSLVGDRTYSYEQYF
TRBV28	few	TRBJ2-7	CASSYSGTDYEQYF
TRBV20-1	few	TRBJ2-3	CSASEETASTDTQYF
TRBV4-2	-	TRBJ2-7	CASSQEDGAGVYEQYF
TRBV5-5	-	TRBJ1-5	CASSPTGTGRIQPQHF
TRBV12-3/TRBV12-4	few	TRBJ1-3	CASSFSRSGNTIYF
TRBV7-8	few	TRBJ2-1	CASSLYSSGGAAEQFF
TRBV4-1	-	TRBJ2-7	CASSLIPNYEQYF
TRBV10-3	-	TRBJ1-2	CAISARQGAQGYTF
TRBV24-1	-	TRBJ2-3	CATSALDTDTQYF
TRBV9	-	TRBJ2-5	CASSVELTPETQYF
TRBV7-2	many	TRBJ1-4	CASSGRQGFNEKLFF
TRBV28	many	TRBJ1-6	CASSFETGGSPLHF
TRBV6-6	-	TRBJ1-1	CASSYPLGGETEAFF
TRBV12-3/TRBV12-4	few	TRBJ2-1	CASSSQAHEQFF
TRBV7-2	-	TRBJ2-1	CASSLVLRGGSYNEQFF
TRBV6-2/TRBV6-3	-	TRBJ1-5	CDSEDRGENNQPQHF
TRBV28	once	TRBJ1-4	CASSLRGVRSNEKLFF
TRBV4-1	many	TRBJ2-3	CASSQAAASGTDTQYF
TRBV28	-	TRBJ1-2	CASSWAIGGNGYTF
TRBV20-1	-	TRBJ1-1	CSAWAGENTEAFF
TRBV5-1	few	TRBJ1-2	CASSLGVASYGYTF
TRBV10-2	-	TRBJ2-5	CASSERGRQGEQETQYF
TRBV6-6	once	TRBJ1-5	CASSWGDSNQPQHF
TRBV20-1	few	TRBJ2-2	CSARGGSANTGELFF
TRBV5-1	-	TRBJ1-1	CASSPVPNTEAFF
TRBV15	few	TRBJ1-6	CATSRGDRSDSPLHF
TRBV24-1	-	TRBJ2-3	CATSDNTDTQYF
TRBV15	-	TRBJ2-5	CATSREVGETQYF
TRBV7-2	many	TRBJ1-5	CASSRTGAGNQPQHF
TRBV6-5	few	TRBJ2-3	CASSYSSQGTSLSTDTQYF
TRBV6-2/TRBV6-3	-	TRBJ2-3	CASSFITDTQYF
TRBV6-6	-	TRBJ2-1	CASSYPRERGVYNEQFF
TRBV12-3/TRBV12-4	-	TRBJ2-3	CASSAWGGGSSTDTQYF
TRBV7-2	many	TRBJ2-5	CASSLVTSAETQYF
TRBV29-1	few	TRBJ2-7	CSVDEQGSYEQYF
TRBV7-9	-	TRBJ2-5	CASRRMESQYF
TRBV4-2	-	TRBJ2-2	CASSQAGGISGELFF
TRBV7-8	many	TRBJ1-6	CASSLARQGVQSPLHF
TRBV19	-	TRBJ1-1	CASSIAGQQNEAFF
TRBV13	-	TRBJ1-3	CASSLEQDRSGNTIYF
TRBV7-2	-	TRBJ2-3	CASSLEAGGKQYF
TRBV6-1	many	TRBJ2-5	CASSRGLAGMDETQYF
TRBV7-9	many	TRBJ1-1	CASSLNLGQENTEAFF